This is a list of T cell receptor beta chains from one sample in a study of blood T cell repertoires in COVID-19. The method was immunoSEQ multiplex PCR; TCRdb's version includes in-frame clones alone and lacks a portion of them. The sample records around 110,000 clones, approximately 82% being singletons. The material sequenced was peripheral blood. Every receptor here comes from a man younger than 40 with acute or convalescent COVID-19. The CDR3 runs from the conserved cysteine through the conserved F or W. A D gene is named only where the DNA matches it firmly. Rows may omit the clone size; those that give it use once, few, many or a size class.

clone size	V gene	J gene	D gene	CDR3 DNA	CDR3 protein
NA	TRBV4-2	TRBJ2-6	NA	TGTGCCAGCAGCCAAGTTCTCTCTGGGGCCAACGTCCTGACTTTC	CASSQVLSGANVLTF
NA	TRBV9	TRBJ2-1	TRBD2	TGTGCCAGCAGCGTAGGAGCGGCTAGCGGAGGAAATGAGCAGTTCTTC	CASSVGAASGGNEQFF
NA	TRBV11-2	TRBJ2-7	NA	TGTGCCAGCAGCGAGGGACAACCCGAAATCTACGAGCAGTACTTC	CASSEGQPEIYEQYF
NA	TRBV10-3	TRBJ2-5	TRBD2	TGTGCCATCGGGACCCCCGGGAGGGAAGAGACCCAGTACTTC	CAIGTPGREETQYF
few	TRBV25-1	TRBJ2-4	TRBD1	TGTGCCAGCAGTGAAAGGCGAGGGACAGGGGGCAAAAACATTCAGTACTTC	CASSERRGTGGKNIQYF
NA	TRBV6-1	TRBJ1-2	TRBD1	TGTGCCAGCAGTGAATGGGACAGGGATGGCTACACCTTC	CASSEWDRDGYTF
NA	TRBV6-6	TRBJ1-2	NA	TGTGCCAGCAGGGAACAGGCTAACTATGGCTACACCTTC	CASREQANYGYTF
NA	TRBV18	TRBJ2-5	TRBD1	TGTGCCAGCTCACCCCTTGGACAGGGACTGGGGGAGACCCAGTACTTC	CASSPLGQGLGETQYF
NA	TRBV11-2	TRBJ2-4	NA	TGTGCCAGCAGCTTAGGGGTGGAGAAGATAGCCAAAAACATTCAGTACTTC	CASSLGVEKIAKNIQYF
once	TRBV3-1/TRBV3-2	TRBJ2-1	NA	TGTGCCAGCAGCACAACGGGGGAGGAGCAGTTCTTC	CASSTTGEEQFF
NA	TRBV11-2	TRBJ1-1	TRBD1	TGTGCCAGCAGCTTGAGGGGGACAGATAGTTACACTGAAGCTTTCTTT	CASSLRGTDSYTEAFF
NA	TRBV7-8	TRBJ1-1	NA	TGTGCCAGCAGCCGAGGGCGGGGGGCGCAGGGTCCTGAAGCTTTCTTT	CASSRGRGAQGPEAFF
NA	TRBV10-3	TRBJ2-7	NA	TGTGCCATCAGAGACGACAGTTACGAGCAGTACTTC	CAIRDDSYEQYF
NA	TRBV29-1	TRBJ2-3	NA	TGCAGCGTAGAACTAGGAGTCGCCCCAGATACGCAGTATTTT	CSVELGVAPDTQYF
once	TRBV4-1	TRBJ2-7	NA	TGCGCCAGCAGCCAAGATCTAGATTACGAGCAGTACTTC	CASSQDLDYEQYF
once	TRBV7-3	TRBJ2-5	TRBD1	TGTGCCAGCAGCTTAAACGGACAGGGGGTCGGGGAGACCCAGTACTTC	CASSLNGQGVGETQYF
NA	TRBV27	TRBJ2-1	NA	TGTGCCAGCAGTCTAGGGGTTCCTCATAATGAGCAGTTCTTC	CASSLGVPHNEQFF
NA	TRBV7-9	TRBJ2-1	TRBD2	TGTGCCAGCAGCCCCGGGACTAGCGGGGACCCGTACAATGAGCAGTTCTTC	CASSPGTSGDPYNEQFF
NA	TRBV25-1	TRBJ1-2	TRBD1	TGTGCCAGCAGTGAATTAGTGACAGGGGGCTTTGGCTACACCTTC	CASSELVTGGFGYTF
NA	TRBV29-1	TRBJ2-3	TRBD2	TGCAGCGTTGAGGGGACTAGCGGGAGTTTCTTCACAGATACGCAGTATTTT	CSVEGTSGSFFTDTQYF
few	TRBV27	TRBJ2-7	NA	TGTGCCATCGATTTCCGAAGGGGTTCCTACGAGCAGTACTTC	CAIDFRRGSYEQYF
few	TRBV5-1	TRBJ1-6	TRBD1	TGCGCCAGCAGCTTCCGGGACAGAAATTCACCCCTCCACTTT	CASSFRDRNSPLHF
NA	TRBV29-1	TRBJ1-2	TRBD1	TGCAGCGTGAGACTAGACAGGGGACCCTATGGCTACACCTTC	CSVRLDRGPYGYTF
NA	TRBV5-1	TRBJ1-5	TRBD1	TGCGCCAGCAGCTCCGGACAGGGCGGTCAGCCCCAGCATTTT	CASSSGQGGQPQHF
NA	TRBV25-1	TRBJ2-1	NA	TGTGCCAGCAACGGGGTTGTGATGAATGAGCAGTTCTTC	CASNGVVMNEQFF
few	TRBV25-1	TRBJ1-4	TRBD1	TGTGCCAGCAGTGAAACAGGGGGCCGGGGTGAAAAACTGTTTTTT	CASSETGGRGEKLFF
NA	TRBV4-3	TRBJ1-1	TRBD1	TGCGCCAGCAGCCAAGAATTTCTAGACAGGGGGCTAAACACTGAAGCTTTCTTT	CASSQEFLDRGLNTEAFF
NA	TRBV18	TRBJ1-1	TRBD1	TGTGCCAGCTCACCAAGGACAGGGCGAGGGGACACTGAAGCTTTCTTT	CASSPRTGRGDTEAFF
NA	TRBV6-4	TRBJ2-2	NA	TGTGCCAGCAGACGGGAGCTGGACACCGGGGAGCTGTTTTTT	CASRRELDTGELFF
NA	TRBV24-1	TRBJ1-5	TRBD1	TGTGCCACCAGTGTCCCGGACAGGGTGAACAATCAGCCCCAGCATTTT	CATSVPDRVNNQPQHF
NA	TRBV7-9	TRBJ2-2	NA	TGTGCCAGCAGCGGAGACACCGGGGAGCTGTTTTTT	CASSGDTGELFF
NA	TRBV15	TRBJ2-1	TRBD2	TGTGCCACGAAAGCGGGGCCCAGCTCCTACAATGAGCAGTTCTTC	CATKAGPSSYNEQFF
NA	TRBV7-2	TRBJ1-2	NA	TGTGCCAGCAGCTTCGCCAGGCAAAGCAACTATGGCTACACCTTC	CASSFARQSNYGYTF
NA	TRBV6-2/TRBV6-3	TRBJ1-1	NA	TGTGCCAGCAGTTACAACGAGTTCACTGAAGCTTTCTTT	CASSYNEFTEAFF
once	TRBV9	TRBJ1-1	NA	TGTGCCAGCAGCGTAGGGAGCGGACAGACTGAAGCTTTCTTT	CASSVGSGQTEAFF
NA	TRBV6-5	TRBJ1-2	TRBD1	TGTGCCAGCAGACCCGGGACAGGGAAGGGTGGGGGCTACACCTTC	CASRPGTGKGGGYTF
NA	TRBV5-1	TRBJ2-1	NA	TGCGCCAGCAGCTTGCTCGCGGGAAGGGTCAATGAGCAGTTCTTC	CASSLLAGRVNEQFF
NA	TRBV6-5	TRBJ2-2	NA	TGTGCCAGCAGTCGGGCCGGGGAGCTGTTTTTT	CASSRAGELFF
NA	TRBV5-5	TRBJ1-5	TRBD1	TGTGCCAGCAGCTTGGTCGGGACAGGGGGCCAGCCCCAGCATTTT	CASSLVGTGGQPQHF
NA	TRBV20-1	TRBJ1-2	NA	TGCAGTGCTAGTAACAGGGACGGAAACTATGGCTACACCTTC	CSASNRDGNYGYTF
NA	TRBV19	TRBJ2-1	NA	TGTGCCAGTAGGCGGAGAGGCTACAATGAGCAGTTCTTC	CASRRRGYNEQFF
NA	TRBV28	TRBJ2-3	NA	TGTGCCAGCAGTTCCCCTGCGGGGGCGTTCACAGATACGCAGTATTTT	CASSSPAGAFTDTQYF
NA	TRBV7-6	TRBJ1-4	TRBD1	TGTGCCAGCAGCTTAGCGCAGGGACAGGGAGAAGAAAAACTGTTTTTT	CASSLAQGQGEEKLFF
NA	TRBV9	TRBJ1-1	TRBD1	TGTGCCAGCAGCGTGGGACAGGGGATGACTGAAGCTTTCTTT	CASSVGQGMTEAFF
NA	TRBV5-1	TRBJ1-2	TRBD1	TGCGCCAGCAGCGCCGGGACAGGGGCAAACTATGGCTACACCTTC	CASSAGTGANYGYTF
NA	TRBV4-3	TRBJ1-2	NA	TGCGCCAGCAGCCAAGATCGGGCAGGGAACTATGGCTACACCTTC	CASSQDRAGNYGYTF
NA	TRBV27	TRBJ1-2	TRBD1	TGTGCCAGCAGTCTATTTGGGGACAGGGGGGGTGGCTACACCTTC	CASSLFGDRGGGYTF
NA	TRBV19	TRBJ2-2	TRBD2	TGTGCCAGTAGTATAGATAGATGGGCGGGAGGGAACACCGGGGAGCTGTTTTTT	CASSIDRWAGGNTGELFF
NA	TRBV29-1	TRBJ2-2	TRBD2	TGCAGCGTTGTGAGGGCGGGAGTGGGGACCGGGGAGCTGTTTTTT	CSVVRAGVGTGELFF